This T cell receptor beta chain was captured by sequencing in a study of CD8 T cells in Susac syndrome. The germline V and J ends were trimmed by 3 bases and 0 bases, with 20 bases remaining between them. The CDR3 runs to 18 residues. Germline CDR1 is LNHDA and CDR2 is SQIVND (reference sequence). Reverse transcription used roughly 0.45 to 1 ug RNA and random hexamers. Amplification of TCR beta CDR3 spanned 54 Vbeta and 13 Jbeta via immunoSEQ multiplex PCR. From the immunoSEQ multiplex PCR reads, TCRdb called clonotypes with MiXCR, one entry per CDR3 protein. The sample lists roughly 28,000 distinct CDR3 sequences; 90% to 95% were seen once. CD8+ and CD4+ T cells from blood underwent TCR beta sequencing, which was carried out in a high-throughput format. The individuals used as controls were healthy donors who had been matched for both age and sex. Through negative isolation, CD4+ and CD8+ T cells were obtained, while TEMRA cells were enriched using FACS.

The sample was CD8+ T cells from PBMCs. This clonotype was sampled from a human donor in good health. This chain joins TRBV19 and TRBJ1-2, with D possibly matching TRBD1 (5 bases). The CDR3 reads CASSISGGSIGANYGYTF. The CDR3 nucleotides are TGTGCCAGTAGTATCTCGGGGGGGTCCATCGGCGCTAACTATGGCTACACCTTC.